Each of the 9 T cell receptor beta chains below was sequenced from the same sample in a study of Graves' ophthalmopathy and Graves' hyperthyroidism. Beta-chain TCR CDR3 regions were amplified from RNA transcripts. HTBI-primed RT-PCR formed the first round, and a multiplex PCR formed the second. In TCRdb, the multiplex PCR reads were re-called with MiXCR into one record per CDR3 protein. The sample has roughly 600,000 distinct CDR3 sequences; roughly 40% are singletons. What was sequenced was peripheral blood or thyroid tissue (not recorded which). These receptors were taken from an adult man with Graves' hyperthyroidism.

The chain is built from TRBV5-1 and TRBJ1-2; D is perhaps TRBD1 (5 bases). Germline CDR1 SGHRS, CDR2 YFSETQ. The CDR3 loop spans 16 amino acids. With 0 bases removed from V and 2 bases from J, the gap between germline ends came to 14 bases. The CDR3 DNA is TGCGCCAGCAGCTTGGGATCAGGGTCGTTGAACTATGGCTACACCTTC. Translated, it gives CASSLGSGSLNYGYTF.

This sequence joins TRBV2 and TRBJ1-1; D call uncertain. Germline V gene sequence: CDR1 SNHLY, CDR2 FYNNEI. The length of the CDR3 is 13 residues. V gave up 3 bases and J gave up 7 bases, with 12 bases separating them. CDR3 in DNA: TGTGCCAGCAGTGAGGCCGGCGGGATTGAAGCTTTCTTT. This sequence encodes CASSEAGGIEAFF.

This clonotype was picked up one time. This chain links TRBV25-1 with TRBJ2-2, with 8 bases matching TRBD2. Trimming at V came to 4 bases and at J to 6 bases, leaving 10 bases not matched to a gene. Per germline, CDR1 MGHDK and CDR2 SYGVNS. This CDR3 has 16 amino acids. The CDR3 reads CASSGTSPNGPGELFF. CDR3 nucleotide sequence: TGTGCCAGCAGTGGGACTAGCCCGAACGGTCCCGGGGAGCTGTTTTTT.

This clonotype was seen at least ten times. The V and J genes are TRBV19 and TRBJ2-2; 10 bases are shared with TRBD1. CDR1 and CDR2 (germline): LNHDA, SQIVND (reference sequence). The CDR3 consists of 14 residues. Trimming at V came to 7 bases and at J to 5 bases, leaving 4 bases not matched to a gene. As DNA, the CDR3 is TGTGCCAGTACCGACAGGGGGCGGACCGGGGAGCTGTTTTTT. This encodes CASTDRGRTGELFF.

V usage is TRBV24-1 and J usage is TRBJ2-2, with TRBD2 matching 9 bases. This CDR3 contains 17 residues. Germline V gene data show CDR1 as KGHDR and CDR2 as SFDVKD. Losses at the gene ends were 5 bases for V and 0 bases for J; bases not matched to a gene: 6. The chain's CDR3 is CATSGGRGDTNTGELFF. The CDR3 DNA reads as TGTGCCACCAGTGGCGGGAGGGGTGACACGAACACCGGGGAGCTGTTTTTT.

A note on this clonotype: A single base separates this from a much larger clone, so it may be a read error. This chain's CDR3 is CAISDQGGDSPLHF. In nucleotides, the CDR3 is TGTGCCATCAGTGACCAGGGTGGGGATTCACCCCTCCACTTT. This chain uses TRBV10-3 with TRBJ1-6, with D possibly being TRBD1 (5 bases). Trimming removed 3 bases from V and 8 bases from J, with 11 bases in between. The CDR3 loop spans 14 amino acids. Germline V gene lookup returns CDR1 ENHRY and CDR2 SYGVKD.

V usage is TRBV3-1 and J usage is TRBJ1-4; D unresolved. Looked up from germline, CDR1 is LGHDT and CDR2 is YNNKEL (reference sequence). V was pared by 11 bases and J by 5 bases, with 18 bases between. The CDR3 has 14 amino acids. The CDR3 DNA is TGTGCCGCCAGTCTCTCCAGCTCAAATGAAAAACTGTTTTTT. It yields the protein CAASLSSSNEKLFF.

This clonotype was picked up many times. The chain links TRBV19 to TRBJ1-2; no clear D. Germline lookup yields CDR1 LNHDA and CDR2 SQIVND (reference sequence). Trimming left V 5 bases short and J 1 base short, with 11 bases between. The length of the CDR3 is 14 residues. The CDR3 protein is CASSARAINYGYTF. The CDR3 bases are TGTGCCAGTAGTGCGCGCGCGATTAACTATGGCTACACCTTC.

This clonotype showed up many times. The chain has TRBV6-5 and TRBJ1-2; 9 nucleotides line up with TRBD1. The CDR3 is made up of 14 amino acids. Unmatched junction bases numbered 8, after V lost 5 bases and J lost 7 bases. Looked up from germline, CDR1 is MNHEY and CDR2 is SVGAGI. CDR3 sequence reads: CASSETGTGPGYTF. The CDR3 nucleotides are TGTGCCAGCAGTGAAACCGGGACAGGGCCTGGCTACACCTTC.